The 17 T cell receptor beta chains in this list originate from one sample, sequenced in a study of blood T cells in healthy people across ages. The use of a sample-barcoded 5' primer and a J-beta primer mix characterized a second PCR of roughly 7 to 11 cycles. TCRdb processed the 5' RACE reads anew with MiXCR; each CDR3 protein has one entry. The profile shows roughly 1.7 million distinct CDR3 sequences, 30% to 40% of them singletons. Sequenced: blood. These receptors all come from a woman in her 30s in good health.

The chain recombines TRBV30 with TRBJ2-1, with 11 nucleotides matching TRBD2. The germline V gene encodes CDR1 GTSNPN and CDR2 SVGIG (reference sequence). The J segment lost 0 bases and the V segment lost 3 bases, leaving 4 bases of the junction unmatched. This CDR3 comprises 16 residues. The chain's CDR3 is CAWRGTSGHSYNEQFF. Here the CDR3 DNA reads TGTGCCTGGAGGGGGACTAGCGGTCACTCCTACAATGAGCAGTTCTTC.

This chain uses TRBV4-1 with TRBJ2-3; D tentatively reads TRBD1 or TRBD2 (7 bases each). The V gene's germline CDR1 is MGHRA and CDR2 YSYEKL. This CDR3 spans 14 amino acids. Trimming left V 2 bases short and J 3 bases short, with 9 bases between. The CDR3 here is CASSQQGGTDTQYF. The CDR3 DNA follows: TGCGCCAGCAGCCAACAGGGGGGGACAGATACGCAGTATTTT.

This clonotype was seen once. The V and J genes are TRBV27 and TRBJ2-1; the match to TRBD2 covers 11 bases. Germline V gene sequence: CDR1 MNHEY, CDR2 SMNVEV (reference sequence). V lost 0 bases to trimming and J lost 6 bases; unmatched junction nucleotides: 10. This CDR3 region has 18 residues. The CDR3 reads CASSLSGLTSGIPNEQFF. The CDR3, as DNA: TGTGCCAGCAGTTTATCGGGACTGACTAGCGGGATCCCCAATGAGCAGTTCTTC.

The genes are TRBV12-3 or TRBV12-4 and TRBJ2-1; D is unclear. The CDR3 consists of 12 residues. Between the trimmed V and J ends, which lost 5 bases and 12 bases, there was a span of 14 bases. The CDR3 is CASSVYGHGQFF. As DNA, the CDR3 is TGTGCCAGCAGTGTTTATGGGCATGGGCAGTTCTTC.

This chain joins TRBV7-6 and TRBJ1-5; a weak D match, TRBD1 (5 bases). The germline V and J ends were trimmed by 7 bases and 5 bases, with 21 bases remaining between them. Germline values: CDR1 SGHVS, CDR2 FNYEAQ. The CDR3 length is 16 residues. CDR3 in amino acids: CASTPPGINDHQPQHF. The CDR3 DNA is TGTGCCAGCACCCCACCAGGGATAAATGATCATCAGCCCCAGCATTTT.

This chain joins TRBV20-1 and TRBJ2-1; 12 nucleotides line up with TRBD2. J lost 9 bases, V lost 3 bases, and 9 bases had no gene match. The germline CDR1 and CDR2 sequences are DFQATT and SNEGSKA (reference sequence). The CDR3 contains 15 residues. CDR3 nucleotides: TGCAGTGCTAGCCCCGGACTAGCGGGGCTGGGTGAGCAGTTCTTC. It specifies CSASPGLAGLGEQFF.

There are a few counts of this clonotype. The J gene is TRBJ2-1, the V gene TRBV10-3; TRBD2 matches at 7 bases. The CDR3 extends over 13 amino acids. V shed 5 bases and J 8 bases; nucleotides not matched to a gene: 6. CDR1 and CDR2 (germline): ENHRY, SYGVKD. The CDR3 protein is CAISRKTSHEQFF. The CDR3 nucleotides are TGTGCCATCAGTCGAAAGACTAGCCATGAGCAGTTCTTC.

The rearrangement uses TRBV20-1 and TRBJ1-1; D unclear. The germline V gene has CDR1 DFQATT and CDR2 SNEGSKA (reference sequence). V lost 4 bases and J 7 bases, leaving 13 bases between the germline ends. This CDR3 contains 12 residues. The CDR3 reads CSAKWTGLEAFF. The CDR3 DNA sequence: TGCAGTGCTAAATGGACGGGCCTTGAAGCTTTCTTT.

A single count supports this clonotype. This chain joins TRBV7-2 and TRBJ2-1; 14 bases line up with TRBD2. CDR1 and CDR2 from the germline V gene are SGHTA and FQGNSA. V lost 8 bases, J lost 6 bases, and 15 bases stayed unmatched. The CDR3 spans 18 residues. The CDR3 reads CASGPLHGTSGRPNEQFF. Here the CDR3 DNA reads TGTGCCAGCGGCCCCCTCCATGGGACTAGCGGGAGACCCAATGAGCAGTTCTTC. The full variable domain, in which reference TRBV7-2 and TRBJ2-1 provide the parts outside the CDR3, is GAGVSQSPSNKVTEKGKDVELRCDPISGHTALYWYRQSLGQGLEFLIYFQGNSAPDKSGLPSDRFSAERTGGSVSTLTIQRTQQEDSAVYLCASGPLHGTSGRPNEQFFGPGTRLTVL.

This clonotype was detected a few times. This chain connects TRBV10-2 to TRBJ2-3; unclear D gene. This CDR3 has 14 residues. V lost 7 bases to trimming and J lost 2 bases, with 13 bases between them. CDR1 WSHSY and CDR2 SAAADI come from the germline V gene. The CDR3: CASTARSFTDTQYF. The CDR3 DNA reads TGCGCCAGCACCGCGAGGAGCTTCACAGATACGCAGTATTTT.

The table lists this clonotype with a few counts. The J gene is TRBJ2-7, the V gene TRBV7-9; D is undetermined. The CDR3 has 12 residues. Germline assignment: CDR1 SEHNR and CDR2 FQNEAQ (reference sequence). V lost 4 bases and J lost 4, with 8 bases in between. The CDR3 spells CASSSNKYEQYF. CDR3 nucleotide sequence: TGTGCCAGCAGCTCCAACAAGTACGAGCAGTACTTC.

This clonotype was counted only a few times. The chain carries TRBV18 and TRBJ2-1, with 10 bases that match TRBD2. The germline V gene has CDR1 KGHSH and CDR2 LQKENI. This CDR3 has 16 residues. Trimming at V came to 0 bases and at J to 9 bases, leaving 8 bases not matched to a gene. The CDR3 spells CASSPPSASGGIEQFF. The CDR3, as DNA: TGTGCCAGCTCACCACCGTCGGCTAGCGGGGGTATTGAGCAGTTCTTC.

Ten or more counts support this clonotype. This sequence joins TRBV2 and TRBJ2-7; no reliable D call. This CDR3 is 12 amino acids long. Germline V gene sequence: CDR1 SNHLY, CDR2 FYNNEI. Between the trimmed V and J ends, which lost 2 bases and 1 base, there was a span of 3 bases. The CDR3 DNA follows: TGTGCCAGCAGTGAAATGTCCTACGAGCAGTACTTC. Residues: CASSEMSYEQYF.

The CDR3 sequence is CASSYPDRNEQFF. Written as DNA, the CDR3 is TGTGCCAGCAGCTACCCCGACAGAAATGAGCAGTTCTTC. This chain joins TRBV13 and TRBJ2-1; D possibly corresponds to TRBD1 (5 bases). With 4 bases removed from V and 7 bases from J, the gap between germline ends came to 11 bases. This CDR3 region has 13 residues. The germline V gene encodes CDR1 PRHDT and CDR2 FYEKMQ (reference sequence).

The chain recombines TRBV7-2 with TRBJ2-5; TRBD2 matches at 8 bases. The junction had 15 bases not matched to a gene; V was cut back by 5 bases and J by 7 bases. CDR1 is SGHTA, CDR2 FQGNSA, per germline. The CDR3 has 16 residues. The CDR3 DNA is TGTGCCAGCAGCCCCCCAGAGAGCGGGGGCCCCAGGACCCAGTACTTC. It specifies CASSPPESGGPRTQYF.

This clonotype has ten or more counts. This chain joins TRBV29-1 and TRBJ2-7, with TRBD2 matching 16 bases. After removal of 6 bases from V and 2 bases from J, the junction contained 4 bases not matched to a gene. This CDR3 is 15 amino acids long. Germline values: CDR1 SQVTM, CDR2 ANQGSEA. CDR3 sequence (DNA): TGCAGCGTCCTGGGGACTAGCGGGAGGGCCTACGAGCAGTACTTC. This encodes CSVLGTSGRAYEQYF.

This clonotype was counted a few times. The chain combines TRBV28 with TRBJ2-7; TRBD1 might be the D (6 bases). The V end was cut by 3 bases, the J end by 7 bases, with 19 bases between. Germline V lookup: CDR1 MDHEN, CDR2 SYDVKM. This CDR3 has 15 amino acids. CDR3 sequence: CASSLSQGILREQYF. The CDR3 coding sequence is TGTGCCAGCAGTTTGTCACAGGGTATCCTACGGGAGCAGTACTTC. Together with reference TRBV28 and TRBJ2-7, the CDR3 gives the full variable domain: DVKVTQSSRYLVKRTGEKVFLECVQDMDHENMFWYRQDPGLGLRLIYFSYDVKMKEKGDIPEGYSVSREKKERFSLILESASTNQTSMYLCASSLSQGILREQYFGPGTRLTVT.